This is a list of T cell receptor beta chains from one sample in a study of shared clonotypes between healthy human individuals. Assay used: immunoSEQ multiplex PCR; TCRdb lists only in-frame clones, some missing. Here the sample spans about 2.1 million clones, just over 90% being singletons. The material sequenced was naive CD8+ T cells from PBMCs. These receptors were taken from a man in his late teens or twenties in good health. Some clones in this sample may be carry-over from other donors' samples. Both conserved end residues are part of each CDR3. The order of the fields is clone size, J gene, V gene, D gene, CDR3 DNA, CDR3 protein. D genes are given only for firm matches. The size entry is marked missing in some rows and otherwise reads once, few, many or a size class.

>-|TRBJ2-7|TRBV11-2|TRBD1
TGTGCCAGCAGCTTCGGGACAGGGGACCTCTACGAGCAGTACTTC
CASSFGTGDLYEQYF
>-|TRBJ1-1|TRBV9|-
TGTGCCAGCAGCCCCTCCGGGACACCGAACACTGAAGCTTTCTTT
CASSPSGTPNTEAFF
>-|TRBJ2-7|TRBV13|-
TGTGTCAGCAGCCCGAAACTAGCCACAGAGCAGTACTTC
CVSSPKLATEQYF
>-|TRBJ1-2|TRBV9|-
TGTGCCAGCAGCGTAGCCGGGGCCCATGGCTACACCTTC
CASSVAGAHGYTF
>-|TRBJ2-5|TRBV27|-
TGTGCCAGCAGTTGGTTAAGCCAAGAGACCCAGTACTTC
CASSWLSQETQYF
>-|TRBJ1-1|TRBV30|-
TGTGCCTGGAGACAAGGGAACACTGAAGCTTTCTTT
CAWRQGNTEAFF
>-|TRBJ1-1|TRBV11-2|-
TGTGCCAGCAGCTTAGATCTTGACAGGAACACTGAAGCTTTCTTT
CASSLDLDRNTEAFF
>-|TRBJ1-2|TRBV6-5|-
TGTGCCAGCAGTTACTCGAGGCCTACAGTAAACTATGGCTACACCTTC
CASSYSRPTVNYGYTF
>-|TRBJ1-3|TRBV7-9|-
TGTGCCAGCAGCTTCTGGGAGTCTGGAAACACCATATATTTT
CASSFWESGNTIYF
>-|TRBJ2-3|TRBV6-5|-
TGTGCCAGCCGGGCATTCGGCACAGATACGCAGTATTTT
CASRAFGTDTQYF
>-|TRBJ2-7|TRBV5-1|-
TGCGCCAGCAGCAGCGCCCTTGGGTACGAGCAGTACTTC
CASSSALGYEQYF
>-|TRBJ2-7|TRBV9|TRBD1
TGTGCCAGCAGCCCCCGGACAGGGATCCTCCACGAGCAGTACTTC
CASSPRTGILHEQYF
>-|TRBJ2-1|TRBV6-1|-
TGTGCCAGCAGAGGTAGGGCTGTCAATGAGCAGTTCTTC
CASRGRAVNEQFF
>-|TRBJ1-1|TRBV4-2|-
TGTGCCAGCAGCCAAGTCAGGCAGCCAGAAGCTTTCTTT
CASSQVRQPEAFF
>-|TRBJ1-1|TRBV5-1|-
TGCGCCACCTCGGAGGGGGGGTGGGTCACTGAAGCTTTCTTT
CATSEGGWVTEAFF
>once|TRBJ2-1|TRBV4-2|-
TGTGCCAGCAGCCAAGATGCCCTGACAGAAAATGAGCAGTTCTTC
CASSQDALTENEQFF
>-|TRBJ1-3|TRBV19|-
TGTGCCAGTAGTCAACGGTTTGGGGTCGGAAACACCATATATTTT
CASSQRFGVGNTIYF
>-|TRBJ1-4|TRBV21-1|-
TGTGCCAGCAGCAAATCAAGGGGCCGGGACAGGGGCGATGAAAAACTGTTTTTT
CASSKSRGRDRGDEKLFF
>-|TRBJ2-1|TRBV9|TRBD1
TGTGCCAGCAGCGACGGGACAGGGATATACAATGAGCAGTTCTTC
CASSDGTGIYNEQFF
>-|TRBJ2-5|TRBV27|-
TGTGCCAGCAGTTTAACTTCCCGGAACGAAGAGACCCAGTACTTC
CASSLTSRNEETQYF
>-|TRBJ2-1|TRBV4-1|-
TGCGCCAGCAGCCGGACTGAAACGGGCCCTAGGGGGTACAATGAGCAGTTCTTC
CASSRTETGPRGYNEQFF
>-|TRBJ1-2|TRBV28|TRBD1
TGTGCCAGCATCCCACCGGGACAGGGGTGGTATGGCTACACCTTC
CASIPPGQGWYGYTF
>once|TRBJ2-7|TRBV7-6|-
TGTGCCAGCAGCTTGGCAGACTCCTACGAGCAGTACTTC
CASSLADSYEQYF
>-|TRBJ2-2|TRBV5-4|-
TGTGCCAGCAGCTTGGATTGGGCGGGACAGTACACCGGGGAGCTGTTTTTT
CASSLDWAGQYTGELFF
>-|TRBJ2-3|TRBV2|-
TGTGCCAGCATTACAGGGTATAGCACAGATACGCAGTATTTT
CASITGYSTDTQYF
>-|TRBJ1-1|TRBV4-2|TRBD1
TGTGCCAGCAGCCACAGGGGGGACACTGAAGCTTTCTTT
CASSHRGDTEAFF
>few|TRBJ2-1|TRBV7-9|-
TGTGCCAGCAGCACGGGACACAATGAGCAGTTCTTC
CASSTGHNEQFF
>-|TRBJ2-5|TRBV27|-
TGTGCCAGCAGTCCCTCGGGACCAGTCCAAGAGACCCAGTACTTC
CASSPSGPVQETQYF
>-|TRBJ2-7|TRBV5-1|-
TGCGCCAGCAGCTTCGGGACTGGATCCTACGAGCAGTACTTC
CASSFGTGSYEQYF
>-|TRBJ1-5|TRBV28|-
TGTGCCAGCAGGAGGACAGCTAGCAATCAGCCCCAGCATTTT
CASRRTASNQPQHF
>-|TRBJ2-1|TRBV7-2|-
TGTGCCAGCAGTCATACCCCTAGGGGGATCGCCTACAATGAGCAGTTCTTC
CASSHTPRGIAYNEQFF
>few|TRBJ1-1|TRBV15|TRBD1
TGTGCCACCAGCGACAGGGGGCAAGGTAAAGCTTTCTTT
CATSDRGQGKAFF
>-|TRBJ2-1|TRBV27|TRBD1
TGTGCCAGCAGTCCAGATCGGGACAGTAGGAATGAGCAGTTCTTC
CASSPDRDSRNEQFF
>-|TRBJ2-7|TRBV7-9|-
TGTGCCAGCAGCCCCCTCACCTCGGGCCTCCCCTACGAGCAGTACTTC
CASSPLTSGLPYEQYF
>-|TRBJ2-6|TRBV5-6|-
TGTGCCAGCAGCCCAGAGGGACGGACCTCTGGGGCCAACGTCCTGACTTTC
CASSPEGRTSGANVLTF
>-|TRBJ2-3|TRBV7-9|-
TGTGCCAGCAGCCGAACCGATATAGATACGCAGTATTTT
CASSRTDIDTQYF
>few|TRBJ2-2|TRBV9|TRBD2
TGTGCCAGCAGCGTAGCGGGTAGCGGGAGACGGTACACCGGGGAGCTGTTTTTT
CASSVAGSGRRYTGELFF
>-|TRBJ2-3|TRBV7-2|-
TGTGCCAGCAGCCCGTGGTTGACCACAGATACGCAGTATTTT
CASSPWLTTDTQYF
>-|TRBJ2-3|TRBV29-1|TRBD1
TGCAGCGTTGAAGATCCGGACAGGGGGTTACTGTATTTT
CSVEDPDRGLLYF
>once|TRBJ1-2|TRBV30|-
TGTGCCTGGAGTGTGGGTCTGTTACATGGCTACACCTTC
CAWSVGLLHGYTF
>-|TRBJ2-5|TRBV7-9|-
TGTGCCAGCAGTTATACTACAGGGACGGGAGAGACCCAGTACTTC
CASSYTTGTGETQYF
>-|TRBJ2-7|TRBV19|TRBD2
TGTGCCAGTAGTATAGAAGCGGGGTCACAGCAGTACTTC
CASSIEAGSQQYF
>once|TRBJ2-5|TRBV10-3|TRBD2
TGTGCCACCCTTGGAGCGGGACCCAATTCCCAAGAGACCCAGTACTTC
CATLGAGPNSQETQYF
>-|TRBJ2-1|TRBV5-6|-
TGTGCCAGCAGCTCTATAGCGGAATCCCCCTACAATGAGCAGTTCTTC
CASSSIAESPYNEQFF
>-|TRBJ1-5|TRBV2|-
TGTGCCAGCAGACAGGGCCCTTATAGCAATCAGCCCCAGCATTTT
CASRQGPYSNQPQHF
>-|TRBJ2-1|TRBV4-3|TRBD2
TGCGCCAGCACCCCAAGCCTGGCCAGTAGCGGGAGCAACAATGAGCAGTTCTTC
CASTPSLASSGSNNEQFF
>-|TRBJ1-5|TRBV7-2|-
TGTGCCAGCAGCTTATGGACAGAAAGCAATCAGCCCCAGCATTTT
CASSLWTESNQPQHF
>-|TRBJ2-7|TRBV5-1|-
TGCGCCAGCAGCTCCGGGCCAGCTGGGGGCATAAACGAGCAGTACTTC
CASSSGPAGGINEQYF
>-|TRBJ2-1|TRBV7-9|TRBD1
TGTGCCAGCAGCTCTCCATCGACAGGGGGCAATGAGCAGTTCTTC
CASSSPSTGGNEQFF